The following is a T cell receptor beta chain sequence with its context. The data were taken from a study of blood T cell repertoires in COVID-19. For the study at large: Both acute and convalescent COVID-19 samples were obtained from the United States, Italy and Spain.

Here immunoSEQ multiplex PCR was the method, and the copy in TCRdb shows in-frame clones only, minus some. The sample records over 450,000 clones, roughly 89% being singletons. After removal of 4 bases from V and 4 bases from J, the junction contained 8 bases not matched to a gene. CDR1 MGHRA and CDR2 YSYEKL come from the germline V gene. This CDR3 spans 15 amino acids. J is TRBJ1-1 and V is TRBV4-1; 8 bases are a match to TRBD1. The clonotype comes from a man aged 18 to 30 with COVID-19, enrolled during active disease. Specimen: peripheral blood. Here the CDR3 reads CASSPGGAGFTEAFF. CDR3 in DNA: TGCGCCAGCAGCCCAGGGGGCGCGGGTTTCACTGAAGCTTTCTTT.